This T cell receptor (beta chain) was identified in a study of blood T cell repertoires in COVID-19. The method was immunoSEQ multiplex PCR; TCRdb's version includes in-frame clones alone and lacks a portion of them. The sample records roughly 14,000 clones, approximately 80% being singletons. CDR1 and CDR2 from the germline V gene are SGHAT and FQNNGV. The CDR3 loop spans 12 amino acids. V was clipped by 3 bases and J by 4 bases, with 7 bases between them. The sequencing input was peripheral blood. The gene calls are TRBV11-2 and TRBJ2-7; a possible D gene is TRBD2 (6 bases). The TCR sequence derives from a human donor in a cohort sampled during active COVID-19. The CDR3 reads CASSFGSYEQYF. The DNA for the CDR3 is TGTGCCAGCAGCTTCGGGAGTTACGAGCAGTACTTC.